The sequence of this T cell receptor beta chain was determined in a study of T-cell reconstitution after alpha-beta-depleted transplantation in children. This clonotype was counted only a few times. Trimming cost V 4 bases and J 6 bases; bases outside gene matches: 9. The germline CDR1 and CDR2 sequences are SGHRS and YFSETQ. The CDR3 loop spans 16 amino acids. Unique molecular identifiers featured in how the TCRbeta library was prepared. One entry per CDR3 protein, called by TCRdb with MiXCR from the PCR reads. Among some 550,000 distinct CDR3 sequences listed, about a sixth were seen once. This TCR was recovered from a human donor who donated a stem cell graft to a child with acute lymphoblastic leukemia. The chain links TRBV5-1 to TRBJ2-1; 11 nucleotides align to TRBD2. Material: PBMCs from the stem cell graft donor, obtained from the stem cell graft. The CDR3 here is CASSNTTSGRSNEQFF. CDR3 DNA: TGCGCCAGCAGCAACACCACTAGCGGGAGATCCAATGAGCAGTTCTTC.